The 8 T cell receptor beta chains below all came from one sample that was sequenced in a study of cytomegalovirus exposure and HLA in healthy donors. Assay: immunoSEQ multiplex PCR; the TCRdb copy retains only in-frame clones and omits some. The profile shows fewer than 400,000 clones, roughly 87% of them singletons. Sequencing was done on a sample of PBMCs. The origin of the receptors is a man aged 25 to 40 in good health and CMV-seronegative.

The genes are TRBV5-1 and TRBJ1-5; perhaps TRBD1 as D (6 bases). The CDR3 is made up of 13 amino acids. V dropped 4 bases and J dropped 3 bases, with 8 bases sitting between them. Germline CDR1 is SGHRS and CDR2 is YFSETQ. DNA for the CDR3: TGCGCCAGCAGCCAGGGGCTCAATCAGCCCCAGCATTTT. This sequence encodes CASSQGLNQPQHF.

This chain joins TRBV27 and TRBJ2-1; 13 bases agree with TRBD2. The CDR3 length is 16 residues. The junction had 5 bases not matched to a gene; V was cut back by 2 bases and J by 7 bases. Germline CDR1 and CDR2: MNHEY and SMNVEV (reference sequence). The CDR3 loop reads CASSLPTSGGANEQFF. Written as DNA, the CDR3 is TGTGCCAGCAGTTTACCTACTAGCGGGGGGGCAAATGAGCAGTTCTTC.

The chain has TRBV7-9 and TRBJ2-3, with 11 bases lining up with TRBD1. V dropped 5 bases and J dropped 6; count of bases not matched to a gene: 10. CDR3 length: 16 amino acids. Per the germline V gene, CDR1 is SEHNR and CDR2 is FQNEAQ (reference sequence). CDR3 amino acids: CASSVRDRGFSDTQYF. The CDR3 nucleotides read TGTGCCAGCAGCGTCCGGGACAGGGGGTTTTCGGATACGCAGTATTTT. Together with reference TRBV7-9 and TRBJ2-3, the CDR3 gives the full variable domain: DTGVSQNPRHKITKRGQNVTFRCDPISEHNRLYWYRQTLGQGPEFLTYFQNEAQLEKSRLLSDRFSAERPKGSFSTLEIQRTEQGDSAMYLCASSVRDRGFSDTQYFGPGTRLTVL.

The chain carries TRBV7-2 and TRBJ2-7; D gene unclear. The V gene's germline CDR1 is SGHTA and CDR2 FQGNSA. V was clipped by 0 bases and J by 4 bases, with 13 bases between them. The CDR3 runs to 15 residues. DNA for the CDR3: TGTGCCAGCAGCTTAGCTGGTAGCTTCGAATACGAGCAGTACTTC. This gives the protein CASSLAGSFEYEQYF.

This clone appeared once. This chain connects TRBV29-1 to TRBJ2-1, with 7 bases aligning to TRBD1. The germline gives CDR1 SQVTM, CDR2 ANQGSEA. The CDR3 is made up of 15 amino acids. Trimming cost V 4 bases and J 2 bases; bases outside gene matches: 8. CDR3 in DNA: TGCAGCGTTGCACAGGGGATTTGGACCTACAATGAGCAGTTCTTC. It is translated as CSVAQGIWTYNEQFF.

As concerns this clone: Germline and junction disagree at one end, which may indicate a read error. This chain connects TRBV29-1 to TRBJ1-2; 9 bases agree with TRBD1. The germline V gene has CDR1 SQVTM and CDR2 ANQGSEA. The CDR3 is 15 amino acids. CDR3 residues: CNVEKQGALYYGYTF. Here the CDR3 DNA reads TGCAACGTTGAAAAACAGGGGGCTCTTTACTATGGCTACACCTTC.

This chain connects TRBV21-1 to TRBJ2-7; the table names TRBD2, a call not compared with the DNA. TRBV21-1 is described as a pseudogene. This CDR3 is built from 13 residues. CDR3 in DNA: TGTGCCAGCAGCAAATCAGCGGGGTACGAGCAGTACTTC. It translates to CASSKSAGYEQYF.

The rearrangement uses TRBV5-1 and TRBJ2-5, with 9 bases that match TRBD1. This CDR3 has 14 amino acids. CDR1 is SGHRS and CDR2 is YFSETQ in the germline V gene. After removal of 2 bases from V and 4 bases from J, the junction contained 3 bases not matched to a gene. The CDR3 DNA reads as TGCGCCAGCAGCTTTGGGACAGGGAGAGAGACCCAGTACTTC. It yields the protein CASSFGTGRETQYF.